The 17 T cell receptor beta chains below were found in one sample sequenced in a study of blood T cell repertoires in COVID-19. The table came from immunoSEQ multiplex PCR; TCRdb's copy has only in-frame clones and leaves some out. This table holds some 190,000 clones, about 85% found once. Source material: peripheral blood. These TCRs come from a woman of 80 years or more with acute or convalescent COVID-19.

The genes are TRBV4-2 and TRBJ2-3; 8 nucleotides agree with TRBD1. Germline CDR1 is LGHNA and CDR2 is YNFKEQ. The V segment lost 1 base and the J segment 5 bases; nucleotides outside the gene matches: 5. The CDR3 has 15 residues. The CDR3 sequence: CASSQGQGSLDTQYF. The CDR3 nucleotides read TGTGCCAGCAGCCAAGGACAGGGGTCCCTAGATACGCAGTATTTT.

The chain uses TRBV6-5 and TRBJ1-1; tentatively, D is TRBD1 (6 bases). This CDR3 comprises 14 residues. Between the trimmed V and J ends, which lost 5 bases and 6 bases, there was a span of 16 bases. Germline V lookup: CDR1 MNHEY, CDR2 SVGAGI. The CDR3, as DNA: TGTGCCAGCAGTACCCTGACAGGACTTTCTGAAGCTTTCTTT. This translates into CASSTLTGLSEAFF.

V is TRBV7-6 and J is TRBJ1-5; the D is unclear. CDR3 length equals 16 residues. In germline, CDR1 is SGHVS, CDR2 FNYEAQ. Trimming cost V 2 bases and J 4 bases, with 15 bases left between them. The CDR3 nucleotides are TGTGCCAGCAGCTTATATGGCAACGAAGTGAATCAGCCCCAGCATTTT. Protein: CASSLYGNEVNQPQHF.

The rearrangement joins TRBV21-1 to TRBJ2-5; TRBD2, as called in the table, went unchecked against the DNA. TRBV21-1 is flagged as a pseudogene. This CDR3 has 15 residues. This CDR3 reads CASSNEREDQETQYF. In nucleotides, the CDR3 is TGTGCCAGCAGCAACGAGCGGGAGGACCAAGAGACCCAGTACTTC.

CDR3 bases: TGTGCCAGTAGTATCCAGGGGCTGAGCGGCTACACCTTC. It is translated as CASSIQGLSGYTF. This sequence joins TRBV19 and TRBJ1-2; TRBD1 might be the D (6 bases). Germline V lookup: CDR1 LNHDA, CDR2 SQIVND (reference sequence). This CDR3 has 13 amino acids. Trimming removed 3 bases from V and 8 bases from J, with 13 bases in between.

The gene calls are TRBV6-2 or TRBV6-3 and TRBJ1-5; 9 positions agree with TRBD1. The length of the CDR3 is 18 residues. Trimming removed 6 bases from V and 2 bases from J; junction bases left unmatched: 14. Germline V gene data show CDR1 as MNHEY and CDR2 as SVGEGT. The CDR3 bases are TGTGCCAGCAGCCGTATACAGGGGGCTCGGGGCGGCAATCAGCCCCAGCATTTT. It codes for CASSRIQGARGGNQPQHF.

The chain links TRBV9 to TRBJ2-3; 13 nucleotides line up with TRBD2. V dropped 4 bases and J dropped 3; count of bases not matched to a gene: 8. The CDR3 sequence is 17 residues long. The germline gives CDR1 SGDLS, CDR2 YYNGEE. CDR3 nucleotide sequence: TGTGCCAGCAGCCTCCGACTAGCGGGAGGTGGGACAGATACGCAGTATTTT. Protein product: CASSLRLAGGGTDTQYF. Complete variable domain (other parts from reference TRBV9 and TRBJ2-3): DSGVTQTPKHLITATGQRVTLRCSPRSGDLSVYWYQQSLDQGLQFLIQYYNGEERAKGNILERFSAQQFPDLHSELNLSSLELGDSALYFCASSLRLAGGGTDTQYFGPGTRLTVL.

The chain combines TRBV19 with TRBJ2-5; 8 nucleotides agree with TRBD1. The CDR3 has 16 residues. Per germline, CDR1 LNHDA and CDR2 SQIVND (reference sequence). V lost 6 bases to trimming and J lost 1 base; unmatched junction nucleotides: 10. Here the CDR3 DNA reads TGTGCCAGTAGGTCTCCCGGGACAGGCCTCCAAGAGACCCAGTACTTC. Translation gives CASRSPGTGLQETQYF.

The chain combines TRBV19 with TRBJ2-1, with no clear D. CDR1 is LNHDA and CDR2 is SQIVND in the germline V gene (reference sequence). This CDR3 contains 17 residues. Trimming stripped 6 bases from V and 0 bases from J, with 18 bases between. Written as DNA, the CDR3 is TGTGCCAGTAGCCGAGATTACAGTCTTAGCTCCTACAATGAGCAGTTCTTC. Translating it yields CASSRDYSLSSYNEQFF.

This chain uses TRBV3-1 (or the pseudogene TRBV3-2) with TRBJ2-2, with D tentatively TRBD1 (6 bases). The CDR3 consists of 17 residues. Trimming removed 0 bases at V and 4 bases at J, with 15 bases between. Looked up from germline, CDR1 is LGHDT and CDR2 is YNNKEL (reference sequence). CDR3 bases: TGTGCCAGCAGCCAAGAAATGACAGGCTCCCCCACCGGGGAGCTGTTTTTT. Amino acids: CASSQEMTGSPTGELFF.

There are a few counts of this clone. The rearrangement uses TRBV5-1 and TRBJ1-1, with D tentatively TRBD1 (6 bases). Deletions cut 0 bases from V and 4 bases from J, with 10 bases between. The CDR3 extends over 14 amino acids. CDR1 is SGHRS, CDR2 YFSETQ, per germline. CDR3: CASSLEGEGTEAFF. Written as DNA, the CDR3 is TGCGCCAGCAGCTTGGAGGGGGAAGGCACTGAAGCTTTCTTT.

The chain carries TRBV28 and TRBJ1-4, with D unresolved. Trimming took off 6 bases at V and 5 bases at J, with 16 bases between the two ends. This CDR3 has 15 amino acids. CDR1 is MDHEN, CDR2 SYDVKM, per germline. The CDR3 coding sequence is TGTGCCAGCAGCTCCCGGTTGGACTTCAATGAAAAACTGTTTTTT. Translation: CASSSRLDFNEKLFF.

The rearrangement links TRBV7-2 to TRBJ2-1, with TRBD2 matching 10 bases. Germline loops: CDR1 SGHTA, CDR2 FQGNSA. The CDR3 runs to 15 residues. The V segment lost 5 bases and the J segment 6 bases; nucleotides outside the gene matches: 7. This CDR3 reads CASSPRLAGVNEQFF. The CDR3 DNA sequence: TGTGCCAGCAGCCCGCGCCTAGCGGGAGTCAATGAGCAGTTCTTC.

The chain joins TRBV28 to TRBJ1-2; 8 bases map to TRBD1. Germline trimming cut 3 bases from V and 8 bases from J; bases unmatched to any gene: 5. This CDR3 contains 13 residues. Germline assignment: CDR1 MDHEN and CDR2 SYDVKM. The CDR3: CASSLTGARGYTF. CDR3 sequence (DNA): TGTGCCAGCAGTTTGACAGGGGCGAGGGGCTACACCTTC.

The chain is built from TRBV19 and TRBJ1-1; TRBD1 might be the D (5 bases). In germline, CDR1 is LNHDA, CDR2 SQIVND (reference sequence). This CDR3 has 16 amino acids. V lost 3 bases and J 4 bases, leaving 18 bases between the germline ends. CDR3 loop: CASSILWGAVSTEAFF. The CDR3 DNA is TGTGCCAGTAGTATCCTATGGGGCGCGGTATCCACTGAAGCTTTCTTT.

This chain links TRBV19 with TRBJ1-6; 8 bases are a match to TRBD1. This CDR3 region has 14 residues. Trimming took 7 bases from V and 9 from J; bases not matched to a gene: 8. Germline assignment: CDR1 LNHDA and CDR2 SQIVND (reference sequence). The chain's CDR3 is CASNPDRAGSPLHF. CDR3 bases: TGTGCCAGTAACCCGGACAGGGCGGGTTCACCCCTCCACTTT. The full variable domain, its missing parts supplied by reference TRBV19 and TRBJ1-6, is DGGITQSPKYLFRKEGQNVTLSCEQNLNHDAMYWYRQDPGQGLRLIYYSQIVNDFQKGDIAEGYSVSREKKESFPLTVTSAQKNPTAFYLCASNPDRAGSPLHFGNGTRLTVT.

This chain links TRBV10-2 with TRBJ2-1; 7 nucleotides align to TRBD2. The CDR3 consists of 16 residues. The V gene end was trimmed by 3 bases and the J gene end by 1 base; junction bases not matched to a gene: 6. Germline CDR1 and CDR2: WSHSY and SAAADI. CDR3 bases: TGCGCCAGCAGTGAACTTGGGCGGGGGTCCTACAATGAGCAGTTCTTC. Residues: CASSELGRGSYNEQFF.